The 32 T cell receptor beta chains given below trace back to one sample, sequenced in a study of T cells in Graves' hyperthyroidism and ophthalmopathy. Using RNA transcripts as the source, TCR beta CDR3 regions were amplified. TCR CDR3 underwent first-round RT-PCR with the HTBI primer set. TCRdb analysed the multiplex PCR reads with MiXCR anew, one entry per CDR3 protein. The data hold hundreds of thousands of distinct CDR3 sequences, with more than 15% observed a single time. Sequencing was carried out using blood. The receptors here all came from a woman in her thirties or forties with Graves' ophthalmopathy.

In regard to this clonotype: A much larger clone differs from this one at a single base, so this may be a read error. The chain recombines TRBV20-1 with TRBJ1-4, with 8 bases fitting TRBD1. Germline loops: CDR1 DFQATT, CDR2 SNEGSKA (reference sequence). The V gene end was trimmed by 1 base and the J gene end by 3 bases; junction bases not matched to a gene: 7. This CDR3 comprises 16 residues. Here the CDR3 DNA reads TGCAGTGCTAGAGGCGCGGGACAGGCGTCTAATGAAAAACTGTTTTTT. This encodes CSARGAGQASNEKLFF.

CDR3: CSATGLAKNIQYF. CDR3 nucleotides: TGCAGCGCCACAGGGCTAGCCAAAAACATTCAGTACTTC. The V gene is TRBV29-1, the J gene TRBJ2-4; D perhaps matches TRBD1 (6 bases). The CDR3 contains 13 residues. From germline, CDR1 is SQVTM and CDR2 ANQGSEA. Deletions cut 7 bases from V and 0 bases from J, with 10 bases between.

This clonotype was detected ten times or more. V gene TRBV6-2 or TRBV6-3 combines with J gene TRBJ2-7; D is unresolved. Trimming cost V 0 bases and J 3 bases, with 6 bases left between them. Germline CDR1 MNHEY, CDR2 SVGEGT. The CDR3 consists of 13 residues. CDR3 sequence: CASSYSAYYEQYF. The CDR3 DNA reads TGTGCCAGCAGTTACTCGGCCTACTACGAGCAGTACTTC.

This clonotype was counted only a few times. The chain is built from TRBV7-9 and TRBJ1-3; perhaps TRBD1 as D (6 bases). The ends were cut back, 4 bases at V and 2 bases at J, with 12 bases in the middle. The CDR3 extends over 15 amino acids. Germline-derived CDR1 and CDR2 are SEHNR and FQNEAQ (reference sequence). CDR3 amino acids: CASSSSGTTGNTIYF. CDR3 in DNA: TGTGCCAGCAGCTCGTCCGGGACAACTGGAAACACCATATATTTT.

This clonotype turned up a few times. A read error may be the cause here, since a much bigger clone is one base away. V is TRBV30 and J is TRBJ1-5, with D unresolved. From germline, CDR1 is GTSNPN and CDR2 SVGIG (reference sequence). V gave up 2 bases and J gave up 4 bases, with 9 bases separating them. CDR3 size: 13 residues. The CDR3 DNA follows: TGTGCCTGGAGTTTCAGCCCTAATCAGCCCCAGCATTTT. It yields the protein CAWSFSPNQPQHF.

This clonotype was observed many times. The CDR3 DNA reads TGTGCCACCCAATCAAGGGTCGCTGAAGCTTTCTTT. This translates into CATQSRVAEAFF. The rearrangement links TRBV11-2 to TRBJ1-1; D is ambiguous. The CDR3 has 12 residues. The V end lost 10 bases, the J end lost 6 bases, and 15 bases lay between the germline ends. Germline V gene data show CDR1 as SGHAT and CDR2 as FQNNGV.

At least ten counts were recorded for this clonotype. The chain uses TRBV5-1 and TRBJ1-1, with no clear D. V lost 2 bases and J 4 bases, leaving 15 bases between the germline ends. Germline CDR1 and CDR2: SGHRS and YFSETQ. CDR3 length: 15 amino acids. CDR3 sequence: CASSFSTVLGTEAFF. CDR3 sequence (DNA): TGCGCCAGCAGCTTCAGCACTGTTCTGGGCACTGAAGCTTTCTTT.

The chain combines TRBV29-1 with TRBJ2-3; 12 bases match TRBD2. The CDR3 is 17 residues long. Germline V gene lookup returns CDR1 SQVTM and CDR2 ANQGSEA. After removal of 6 bases from V and 8 bases from J, the junction contained 18 bases not matched to a gene. The CDR3 loop reads CSVRWTSGALTAATQYF. Written as DNA, the CDR3 is TGCAGCGTCCGATGGACTAGCGGGGCCTTAACCGCCGCTACGCAGTATTTT.

This clonotype occurred a few times. Germline is not matched at one junction end, which may reflect a read error. The chain combines TRBV14 with TRBJ2-1, with 14 bases fitting TRBD2. Per germline, CDR1 SGHDN and CDR2 FVKESK. CDR3 length equals 16 residues. This CDR3 is CASSRGLAGGNNEQSF. In DNA, the CDR3 is TGTGCCAGCAGCCGAGGACTAGCGGGAGGAAACAATGAGCAGTCCTTC.

At least ten counts were recorded for this clonotype. The chain combines TRBV11-2 with TRBJ2-1; 10 bases match TRBD2. Trimming took 4 bases from V and 5 from J; bases not matched to a gene: 5. The CDR3 length is 15 residues. Germline V gene data show CDR1 as SGHAT and CDR2 as FQNNGV. CDR3 loop: CASSSERGGHNEQFF. In DNA form, the CDR3 reads TGTGCCAGCAGCTCCGAGCGGGGGGGCCACAATGAGCAGTTCTTC.

The V call is TRBV5-8, the J call TRBJ2-5; D is unclear. The V and J ends lost 4 bases and 2 bases respectively, with 9 bases between them. Germline V gene lookup returns CDR1 SGHTS and CDR2 YDEGEE. This CDR3 has 13 amino acids. Written as DNA, the CDR3 is TGTGCCAGCAGCCCTTTTGGACAAGAGACCCAGTACTTC. This gives the protein CASSPFGQETQYF. Together with reference TRBV5-8 and TRBJ2-5, the CDR3 gives the full variable domain: EAGVTQSPTHLIKTRGQQATLRCSPISGHTSVYWYQQALGLGLQFLLWYDEGEERNRGNFPPRFSGRQFPNYSSELNVNALELEDSALYLCASSPFGQETQYFGPGTRLLVL.

The sample holds a few counts of this clonotype. This rearrangement joins TRBV7-9 to TRBJ1-4; a possible D gene is TRBD1 (5 bases). Trimming cost V 1 base and J 7 bases, with 7 bases left between them. Per germline, CDR1 SEHNR and CDR2 FQNEAQ (reference sequence). This CDR3 has 13 residues. The CDR3 loop reads CASSLGQTEKLFF. For the CDR3, the DNA is TGTGCCAGCAGCTTAGGACAGACTGAAAAACTGTTTTTT. Full variable domain (remainder filled in from reference TRBV7-9 and TRBJ1-4): DTGVSQNPRHKITKRGQNVTFRCDPISEHNRLYWYRQTLGQGPEFLTYFQNEAQLEKSRLLSDRFSAERPKGSFSTLEIQRTEQGDSAMYLCASSLGQTEKLFFGSGTQLSVL.

This clonotype appeared many times. V is TRBV28 and J is TRBJ1-5, with D perhaps matching TRBD1 (6 bases). Looked up from germline, CDR1 is MDHEN and CDR2 is SYDVKM. The CDR3 spans 15 residues. V shed 4 bases and J shed 3 bases, with 13 bases lying between them. CDR3 DNA: TGTGCCAGCAGTTGGTCAGGGGCTTACAATCAGCCCCAGCATTTT. Amino acid sequence: CASSWSGAYNQPQHF.

This clonotype was seen many times. This sequence joins TRBV2 and TRBJ2-3; D not certain. Looked up from germline, CDR1 is SNHLY and CDR2 is FYNNEI. CDR3 size: 12 residues. V lost 6 bases and J 3 bases, leaving 7 bases between the germline ends. The CDR3 region has the DNA TGTGCCAGCAGGGGGTTGACAGATACGCAGTATTTT. Its protein product is CASRGLTDTQYF.

The table lists this clonotype with a few counts. The gene calls are TRBV13 and TRBJ1-3, with D uncertain. Germline V CDR1 and CDR2: PRHDT, FYEKMQ (reference sequence). This CDR3 has 13 amino acids. V was shortened by 6 bases and J by 4 bases, with 10 bases between the two germline ends. CDR3 protein: CASSPTQGNTIYF. CDR3 sequence (DNA): TGTGCCAGCAGTCCGACCCAGGGAAACACCATATATTTT.

At least ten counts were recorded for this clonotype. V is TRBV28 and J is TRBJ2-1; 9 bases fit TRBD1. This CDR3 has 16 amino acids. V shed 6 bases and J 5 bases; nucleotides not matched to a gene: 11. Germline V gives CDR1 MDHEN, CDR2 SYDVKM. The CDR3 region has the DNA TGTGCCAGCAGGGAACCCACAGGGGGCATCAACAATGAGCAGTTCTTC. Protein: CASREPTGGINNEQFF.

The J gene is TRBJ2-2, the V gene TRBV5-1; 8 nucleotides agree with TRBD2. This CDR3 spans 15 amino acids. CDR1 is SGHRS, CDR2 YFSETQ, per germline. The junction had 5 bases not matched to a gene; V was cut back by 4 bases and J by 3 bases. CDR3 DNA sequence: TGCGCCAGCAGCAGATCGGGGGGGGACACCGGGGAGCTGTTTTTT. Translated: CASSRSGGDTGELFF.

This clonotype was counted at least ten times. This chain connects TRBV6-1 to TRBJ2-1; D possibly corresponds to TRBD1 (5 bases). The CDR3 extends over 15 amino acids. Germline assignment: CDR1 MNHNS and CDR2 SASEGT. The V end lost 6 bases, the J end lost 8 bases, and 20 bases lay between the germline ends. The CDR3 spells CASSYLRESRDEQFF. The CDR3 nucleotides are TGTGCCAGCAGCTATCTCAGGGAAAGTAGGGATGAGCAGTTCTTC.

In this sample, this clonotype turned up a few times. The chain couples TRBV4-1 to TRBJ2-1; 12 nucleotides agree with TRBD2. Per germline, CDR1 MGHRA and CDR2 YSYEKL. The V gene end was trimmed by 3 bases and the J gene end by 3 bases; junction bases not matched to a gene: 3. CDR3 length equals 16 residues. CDR3 sequence: CASSQRTSGNYNEQFF. In nucleotides, the CDR3 is TGCGCCAGCAGCCAGAGGACTAGCGGGAACTACAATGAGCAGTTCTTC.

This clonotype was found many times. V usage is TRBV5-1 and J usage is TRBJ2-7; TRBD2 agrees at 16 bases. The CDR3 totals 17 residues. J gave up 6 bases and V 4 bases, and 10 bases lay outside the gene matches. The germline gives CDR1 SGHRS, CDR2 YFSETQ. CDR3 loop: CASSRGGLAGGDSEQYF. The CDR3 DNA is TGCGCCAGCAGCCGTGGGGGACTAGCGGGAGGGGACAGCGAGCAGTACTTC.

This clonotype was observed a few times. At one end, the junction sequence differs from germline, possibly due to a read error. The chain joins TRBV4-2 to TRBJ1-6, with 7 bases fitting TRBD1. Germline-derived CDR1 and CDR2 are LGHNA and YNFKEQ. The CDR3 is 15 residues long. CDR3 nucleotide sequence: TGTGCCAGCAGCCCACAGCACAGGGGAGATTCGCCCCTCCACTTT. Protein: CASSPQHRGDSPLHF.

This clonotype was seen only a few times. The chain joins TRBV12-3 or TRBV12-4 to TRBJ1-1; 11 bases line up with TRBD1. With 5 bases clipped from V and 5 bases from J, the junction kept 4 bases outside the gene matches. The CDR3 consists of 14 residues. The CDR3 region is CASSTGQGVTEAFF. CDR3 DNA: TGTGCCAGCAGTACGGGACAGGGGGTAACTGAAGCTTTCTTT.

This clonotype was observed a few times. The gene calls are TRBV6-2 or TRBV6-3 and TRBJ1-4; tentatively, D is TRBD1 (5 bases). V shed 2 bases and J shed 8 bases, with 21 bases lying between them. Per germline, CDR1 MNHEY and CDR2 SVGEGT. The CDR3 is 17 residues long. The CDR3 loop is CASSYRQTGIGGEKLFF. The CDR3 region has the DNA TGTGCCAGCAGTTACCGACAAACGGGAATCGGGGGGGAAAAACTGTTTTTT.

The table lists this clonotype with a few counts. The CDR3 DNA is TGTGCCAGTAGATTTGATTCGGGTAAAGTGGGAACTGAAGCTTTCTTT. This sequence encodes CASRFDSGKVGTEAFF. The chain couples TRBV19 to TRBJ1-1; no firm D call. CDR1 is LNHDA and CDR2 is SQIVND in the germline V gene (reference sequence). V lost 6 bases to trimming and J lost 5 bases, with 22 bases between them. The CDR3 is 16 amino acids.

In this sample, this clonotype turned up a few times. The V and J genes are TRBV20-1 and TRBJ2-7; perhaps TRBD1 as D (6 bases). The CDR3 covers 12 residues. Deletions cut 6 bases from V and 2 bases from J, with 11 bases between. CDR1 and CDR2 from the germline V gene are DFQATT and SNEGSKA (reference sequence). CDR3 loop: CSAGTGTYEQYF. The CDR3 DNA sequence: TGCAGTGCGGGAACAGGGACCTACGAGCAGTACTTC.

This clonotype came up many times. DNA of the CDR3: TGTGCCAGCAGCCCCTTTAGTGGTGTGGATACGCAGTATTTT. Its protein is CASSPFSGVDTQYF. V gene TRBV27 combines with J gene TRBJ2-3; D uncertain. The germline gives CDR1 MNHEY, CDR2 SMNVEV (reference sequence). V was trimmed by 6 bases and J by 6 bases, leaving 16 bases between them. This CDR3 is 14 amino acids long.

There are a few counts of this clonotype. One base away lies a much larger clone, so this may be a sequencing read error. This chain connects TRBV20-1 to TRBJ2-2; D might be TRBD1 (6 bases). The V gene lost 4 bases and the J gene lost 6 bases, with 15 bases spanning the gap. The CDR3 runs 14 residues. Germline CDR1 and CDR2: DFQATT and SNEGSKA (reference sequence). The CDR3 region is CSANTGTDSGELFF. The CDR3 coding sequence is TGCAGTGCTAATACAGGGACGGATTCCGGGGAGCTGTTTTTT.

The table lists this clonotype with a few counts. V and J are TRBV10-2 and TRBJ1-1; D unclear. This CDR3 comprises 14 residues. Germline V gene data show CDR1 as WSHSY and CDR2 as SAAADI. Trimming removed 0 bases from V and 0 bases from J, with 5 bases in between. The CDR3 here is CASSESGVNTEAFF. CDR3 bases: TGCGCCAGCAGTGAGTCAGGAGTGAACACTGAAGCTTTCTTT.

This clonotype has ten or more counts. The chain is built from TRBV2 and TRBJ1-1; the D gene is possibly TRBD1 (5 bases). Trimming stripped 6 bases from V and 0 bases from J, with 11 bases between. The CDR3 has 14 residues. Germline lookup yields CDR1 SNHLY and CDR2 FYNNEI. Here the CDR3 reads CASREQVLNTEAFF. DNA of the CDR3: TGTGCCAGCAGAGAACAGGTCTTGAACACTGAAGCTTTCTTT.

In nucleotides, the CDR3 is TGTGCCAGCAGCTCCACCCCCCGGCGGCAGGGAGGAACCGGGGAGCTGTTTTTT. As protein: CASSSTPRRQGGTGELFF. This rearrangement joins TRBV9 to TRBJ2-2; TRBD2 is a possible D gene (6 bases). Trimming left V 4 bases short and J 5 bases short, with 24 bases between. The CDR3 runs to 18 residues. Germline V gene lookup returns CDR1 SGDLS and CDR2 YYNGEE. The full variable domain, with the rest looked up from reference TRBV9 and TRBJ2-2, is DSGVTQTPKHLITATGQRVTLRCSPRSGDLSVYWYQQSLDQGLQFLIQYYNGEERAKGNILERFSAQQFPDLHSELNLSSLELGDSALYFCASSSTPRRQGGTGELFFGEGSRLTVL.

This clonotype turned up a few times. A much larger clonotype is one base distant, so this may be a read error. The V and J genes are TRBV30 and TRBJ1-1; D remains ambiguous. The germline gives CDR1 GTSNPN, CDR2 SVGIG (reference sequence). This CDR3 has 15 residues. The CDR3 DNA sequence: TGTGCCCGGAGTGTACGGTGGGCGAGCCCTACTGAAGCTTTCTTT. Amino acid sequence: CARSVRWASPTEAFF.

The chain links TRBV10-3 to TRBJ1-2, with D hard to call. Germline V lookup: CDR1 ENHRY, CDR2 SYGVKD. The V and J ends lost 4 bases and 0 bases respectively, with 15 bases between them. The CDR3 is 16 residues long. The CDR3 region is CAISGGTDSSNYGYTF. CDR3 sequence (DNA): TGTGCCATCAGTGGGGGAACAGATTCTTCTAACTATGGCTACACCTTC.